This T cell receptor beta chain was observed in a study of shared clonotypes between healthy human individuals (dated by TCRdb to 2019 to 2021). Background on the whole study: Three men and a couple of women, aged 18 to 49 years, made up the cohort. To increase sequencing depth and limit assay-specific biases, TCR repertoire library preparation and sequencing were carried out by different laboratories using diverse techniques. For each donor, CD4 naive and CD4 memory were each given three plates, CD8 naive was given two plates, and CD8 memory was given one plate. The study deeply sequenced blood TCR repertoires of several healthy adults to estimate repertoire size and the extent of clonotype sharing between individuals. Between about 0.8 and 9 billion PBMCs per donor were obtained by leukapheresis. Overall study outcomes, separate from this receptor: Larger estimated clonotype richness was generally found for naive subsets than for memory subsets. Only blood was sampled, and tissue TCR repertoires likely differ from those in blood. The small number of donors limited the genetic and exposure-history diversity represented. Across a few donors, approximately 5% of naive CD4, around 3.5% of naive CD8, 2.3% of memory CD4, and 0.4% of memory CD8 clonotypes were shared. Pairwise subsampling indicated that sequencing depth was expected to affect the degree of clonotype sharing among donors. Incomplete sequencing was indicated by rarefaction of sorted-subset datasets, despite the large sequencing depth. Higher generation probabilities were observed for clonotypes shared by all four sorted-subset donors than for non-shared clonotypes.

Using the deep immunoSEQ assay, TCR CDR3 regions were amplified from genomic DNA by multiplex PCR. Extracted genomic DNA from each cell subset was spread evenly across all wells of several immunoSEQ 96-well plates, with each plate serving as a replicate. For sorted subsets, about 200 ng genomic DNA, equal to some 28,000 T cell genomes, was loaded into each replicate PCR. The purified libraries were quantified using a Qubit 3.0 fluorometer, sized with a Bioanalyzer 2100, and then quantified again using the KAPA Library Quantification kit. Each immunoSEQ 96-well plate was sequenced on its own single-read 150-cycle Illumina NextSeq 550 flow cell. The authors' pipeline ran thus. The immunoSEQ output contained only junctional sequences without quality scores, so filtering could not match that applied to full-length reads. Sequences were annotated with PyIR, a Python wrapper for IgBLAST v1.9, and V/J genes and CDR3 were assigned using IMGT germline references. Reads with weak V/J assignments (E-value above 1e-6), missing CDR3, stop codons, out-of-frame junctions, or ambiguous translated residues were removed. V3J clonotypes were defined as sequences sharing an identical inferred V gene, J gene, and CDR3 amino acid sequence. The percentage overlap between two repertoires was calculated by dividing the number of shared unique clonotypes by the size of the smaller repertoire. Richness of each repertoire was evaluated using RTK rarefaction, the Chao1 estimator, and Recon v2.1 estimates of unobserved clonotypes. For all TCRbeta clonotypes obtained by the gDNA method from a handful of donors, generation probabilities were computed with OLGA. TCRdb's version of the immuneACCESS table is confined to in-frame rearrangements and falls short of the full clone set. An unresolved V gene accounts for under half of the shortfall where checked; the remainder is of unknown origin. That table is the source of V, J and clone size, and D and trimming were worked out from the DNA. The sample table holds 2,500,000 or so clones, of which approximately 94% were seen once. The top ten clones comprise 0.36% of the sample.

On this clone itself: Its antigen is unknown. No per-base quality is available; no much larger clone lies one base away.

Healthy HIV-negative adults with no recently reported acute infections or vaccinations were included as donors. Only Caucasian adults living in Nashville, Tennessee, USA were represented among the donors. Magnetic negative selection was used to enrich CD4+ T cells, after which naive cells were positively selected on CD45RA and the negative fraction became the memory subset. Blood was collected by leukapheresis, and PBMCs were isolated by Ficoll-Histopaque density gradient centrifugation and then cryopreserved in liquid nitrogen vapor phase. Analytical flow cytometry was used to check the purity and quantity of every magnetically sorted T cell population. Genomic DNA was isolated from every sorted fraction and measured by UV absorbance on a Nanodrop 2000c. The specimen sequenced was naive CD4+ T cells from PBMCs. This specimen's cell subset or site label, per the study, means: CD45RA+ positively selected. The sequence derives from a man aged 18 to 30 in good health. Some clones in this sample may be carry-over from other donors' samples.

The CDR3 protein sequence reads: CATSRDRLPQHF. The nucleotide sequence reads as follows: TGTGCCACCAGCAGAGATCGGTTGCCCCAGCATTTT. The sequence is built from TRBV15 and TRBJ1-5; the D gene assignment is ambiguous. CDR1 and CDR2, looked up from the germline V gene (reference sequence), are LNHNV and YYDKDF. The germline ends are 6 bases apart after V is trimmed by 0 bases and J by 9 bases. The CDR3, cysteine through phenylalanine, is 12 amino acids long. Only CDR3 DNA is held: 36 bases, read in frame from base 1. Here the CDR3 is joined to the reference TRBV15 and TRBJ1-5 genes, and the full variable domain is: DAMVIQNPRYQVTQFGKPVTLSCSQTLNHNVMYWYQQKSSQAPKLLFHYYDKDFNNEADTPDNFQSRRPNTSFCFLDIRSPGLGDTAMYLCATSRDRLPQHFGDGTRLSIL.